Sequencing of this T cell receptor beta chain was carried out in a study of cytomegalovirus exposure and HLA in healthy donors. CDR1 is LNHNV and CDR2 is YYDKDF in the germline V gene (reference sequence). J lost 0 bases, V lost 6 bases, and 3 bases had no gene match. The CDR3 length is 15 residues. 60 Vbeta and 13 Jbeta primers were used in PCR. Libraries were prepared by immunoSEQ multiplex PCR; TCRdb keeps only in-frame clonotypes and omits some of them. This sample has 75,000 to 100,000 clones, with around 77% found just once. The chain carries TRBV15 and TRBJ2-7, with 12 bases lining up with TRBD2. The sequenced sample was PBMCs. This receptor was taken from a woman in her sixties or seventies in good health and CMV-seropositive. The CDR3 sequence: CATSTSGRSSYEQYF. The DNA of the CDR3 is TGTGCCACCAGTACTAGCGGGAGGAGCTCCTACGAGCAGTACTTC.